The 9 T cell receptor beta chains listed next were all sequenced from one sample in a study of T-cell memory formation after mild COVID-19. TCRdb processed the 5' RACE reads anew with MiXCR; each CDR3 protein has one entry. The sample records 80,000 to 90,000 distinct CDR3 sequences, around a quarter being singletons. Sequencing was performed on PBMCs or a T cell subset sorted from them (not recorded which). The receptor set was obtained from a man between 18 and 29 years old who had mild COVID-19 (a few samples of this study predate the infection). Cell type and time point are not known.

This clonotype was seen only a few times. The J gene is TRBJ1-2, the V gene TRBV12-3 or TRBV12-4; TRBD1 matches at 9 bases. With 6 bases clipped from V and 0 bases from J, the junction kept 2 bases outside the gene matches. This CDR3 comprises 14 residues. The CDR3 here is CASRWTGANYGYTF. The CDR3 coding sequence is TGTGCCAGCAGGTGGACAGGGGCTAACTATGGCTACACCTTC.

The V and J genes are TRBV14 and TRBJ2-3, with 10 positions matching TRBD1. This CDR3 comprises 19 residues. With V trimmed by 3 bases and J by 2 bases, 14 bases remained unmatched. Germline-derived CDR1 and CDR2 are SGHDN and FVKESK. As DNA, the CDR3 is TGTGCCAGCAGCCAGACAACCGGGACAGGGGTTTTCTACACAGATACGCAGTATTTT. Protein: CASSQTTGTGVFYTDTQYF.

This chain joins TRBV6-1 and TRBJ2-3, with a weak D call TRBD1 (5 bases). With 2 bases removed from V and 2 bases from J, the gap between germline ends came to 20 bases. This CDR3 is 18 amino acids long. Germline CDR1 and CDR2: MNHNS and SASEGT. The CDR3 reads CASSETLRLDGHTDTQYF. The CDR3 nucleotides read TGTGCCAGCAGTGAAACCCTAAGGCTGGACGGACACACAGATACGCAGTATTTT.

V usage is TRBV6-2 or TRBV6-3 and J usage is TRBJ2-7; 10 positions match TRBD1. With V trimmed by 9 bases and J by 2 bases, 10 bases remained unmatched. CDR3 length: 15 residues. Germline values: CDR1 MNHEY, CDR2 SVGEGT. The CDR3 reads CASTGGQGKAYEQYV. CDR3 in DNA: TGTGCCAGTACGGGGGGACAGGGGAAAGCCTACGAGCAGTACGTC.

The chain is built from TRBV4-1 and TRBJ1-5; D unresolved. The CDR3 consists of 12 residues. With 0 bases removed from V and 9 bases from J, the gap between germline ends came to 6 bases. Germline CDR1 reads MGHRA; CDR2 reads YSYEKL. Written as DNA, the CDR3 is TGCGCCAGCAGCCAAGAGGCAGGGCCCCAGCATTTT. It is translated as CASSQEAGPQHF.

This clonotype was seen a handful of times. The chain links TRBV7-9 to TRBJ1-1; D call uncertain. Germline-derived CDR1 and CDR2 are SEHNR and FQNEAQ (reference sequence). Trimming cost V 5 bases and J 4 bases, with 11 bases left between them. The CDR3 sequence is 13 residues long. CDR3 in amino acids: CASSPIAGTEAFF. CDR3 nucleotides: TGTGCCAGCAGCCCCATCGCTGGCACTGAAGCTTTCTTT.

This clonotype was counted only a few times. The V and J genes are TRBV20-1 and TRBJ1-3; D call uncertain. Germline V lookup: CDR1 DFQATT, CDR2 SNEGSKA (reference sequence). CDR3 length: 13 amino acids. V dropped 6 bases and J dropped 0 bases, with 9 bases sitting between them. The CDR3 bases are TGCAGTGCCCGCAGCCCCTCTGGAAACACCATATATTTT. Translation: CSARSPSGNTIYF.

The chain recombines TRBV28 with TRBJ2-5; D not resolved. CDR3 size: 13 residues. CDR1 MDHEN and CDR2 SYDVKM come from the germline V gene. V lost 3 bases and J 2 bases, leaving 7 bases between the germline ends. CDR3 sequence reads: CASSLGIQETQYF. DNA for the CDR3: TGTGCCAGCAGTTTGGGGATTCAAGAGACCCAGTACTTC.

This chain links TRBV6-6 with TRBJ2-5; D is unresolved. CDR1 is MNHNY, CDR2 SVGAGI, per germline (reference sequence). The CDR3 length is 11 residues. With 4 bases removed from V and 4 bases from J, the gap between germline ends came to 4 bases. CDR3 sequence (DNA): TGTGCCAGCAGTTCCGCAGAGACCCAGTACTTC. Translating gives CASSSAETQYF.